The present entry profiles one T cell receptor (beta chain) with its context. What it binds is unknown. Germline assignment: CDR1 MNHEY and CDR2 SMNVEV (reference sequence). This CDR3 contains 13 residues. V lost 8 bases and J lost 4, with 14 bases in between. The data were taken from a study of cytomegalovirus exposure and HLA in healthy donors. Study findings and constraints: Donor immune exposure was known only as CMV serostatus. The study put 150 or so TCR beta chains on its list as cytomegalovirus-associated.

A multiplex PCR was run with 60 Vbeta primers and 13 Jbeta primers. Sequenced by immunoSEQ multiplex PCR; TCRdb stores in-frame clones only, minus some. Counted here are about 59,000 clones, 83% occurring once; the ten biggest clones make up roughly 1.5%. The chain recombines TRBV27 with TRBJ1-2; the D gene is possibly TRBD1 (5 bases). This clonotype originated in a human donor in good health. Sequencing used PBMCs. Here the CDR3 reads CASRQTQAYGYTF. The CDR3 DNA reads TGTGCCAGCCGACAGACACAGGCCTATGGCTACACCTTC.